The 9 T cell receptor beta chains below come from one sample, sequenced in a study of CD8 T cells in ankylosing spondylitis. Study findings and constraints: Ankylosing spondylitis blood appeared to be characterized by a TCR beta motif of 8 or 9 highly homologous variants.

Using its own MiXCR run on the 5' RACE reads, TCRdb lists one record per CDR3 protein. The table has roughly 700,000 distinct CDR3 sequences, around 20% seen once. No cognate antigen is known for these TCRs. Sequenced input: blood, either unsorted or a sorted T cell fraction (not recorded which). These receptors originate from a male donor with ankylosing spondylitis.

The chain recombines TRBV7-2 with TRBJ2-7; D unresolved. Trimming removed 4 bases at V and 4 bases at J, with 14 bases between. This CDR3 comprises 14 residues. CDR1 and CDR2 from the germline V gene are SGHTA and FQGNSA. The CDR3 nucleotides read TGTGCCAGCAGCTCTGGGCAGGCGGATTACGAGCAGTACTTC. Protein: CASSSGQADYEQYF.

This clonotype was seen a handful of times. The chain links TRBV4-3 to TRBJ2-3; 8 bases line up with TRBD2. CDR1 LGHNA and CDR2 YSLEER come from the germline V gene. The CDR3 runs 18 residues. J lost 0 bases, V lost 2 bases, and 10 bases had no gene match. CDR3 amino acids: CASSQSSISGASTDTQYF. The CDR3 coding sequence is TGCGCCAGCAGCCAAAGTAGTATTAGCGGGGCTAGCACAGATACGCAGTATTTT.

The chain has TRBV5-1 and TRBJ1-2; 7 bases agree with TRBD1. Germline CDR1 SGHRS, CDR2 YFSETQ. Trimming removed 4 bases from V and 8 bases from J; junction bases left unmatched: 8. This CDR3 is built from 13 residues. This CDR3 reads CASSIGQASGYTF. CDR3 bases: TGCGCCAGCAGCATCGGACAGGCTTCCGGCTACACCTTC.

This chain connects TRBV29-1 to TRBJ2-7; 10 bases are shared with TRBD1. The CDR3 is 13 amino acids. The germline CDR1 and CDR2 sequences are SQVTM and ANQGSEA. Germline trimming cut 3 bases from V and 6 bases from J; bases unmatched to any gene: 5. For the CDR3, the DNA is TGCAGCGTTGACAGGACAGGGGGGGGCGAGCAGTACTTC. This gives the protein CSVDRTGGGEQYF.

Only a few counts were recorded for this clonotype. J is TRBJ2-3 and V is TRBV12-3 or TRBV12-4; D unresolved. This CDR3 spans 14 amino acids. Trimming cost V 6 bases and J 2 bases, with 12 bases left between them. DNA of the CDR3: TGTGCCAGCAGGAATCTGGGGTTCACAGATACGCAGTATTTT. This gives the protein CASRNLGFTDTQYF.

This clonotype was picked up a small number of times. The chain has TRBV9 and TRBJ1-5, with 8 bases identical to TRBD1. With 3 bases clipped from V and 5 bases from J, the junction kept 7 bases outside the gene matches. The CDR3 extends over 15 amino acids. Germline CDR1 is SGDLS and CDR2 is YYNGEE. The CDR3 region is CASSDDRGNDQPQHF. The CDR3 region has the DNA TGTGCCAGCAGCGATGACAGGGGAAATGATCAGCCCCAGCATTTT. Full variable domain (remainder filled in from reference TRBV9 and TRBJ1-5): DSGVTQTPKHLITATGQRVTLRCSPRSGDLSVYWYQQSLDQGLQFLIQYYNGEERAKGNILERFSAQQFPDLHSELNLSSLELGDSALYFCASSDDRGNDQPQHFGDGTRLSIL.

In DNA form, the CDR3 reads TGCAGTGCTAGTCCGGGACAGGGGCAGCCCCAGCATTTT. Protein product: CSASPGQGQPQHF. The V and J genes are TRBV20-1 and TRBJ1-5; 10 bases are shared with TRBD1. Unmatched junction bases numbered 3, after V lost 3 bases and J lost 7 bases. Germline-derived CDR1 and CDR2 are DFQATT and SNEGSKA (reference sequence). The CDR3 covers 13 residues.

This clonotype has more than one count but fewer than ten. V and J are TRBV27 and TRBJ1-5; possible D gene TRBD1, 6 bases. This CDR3 is built from 15 residues. Trimming stripped 5 bases from V and 2 bases from J, with 13 bases between. CDR1 and CDR2 from the germline V gene are MNHEY and SMNVEV (reference sequence). The CDR3 region is CASSAQTGRNQPQHF. DNA for the CDR3: TGTGCCAGCAGTGCCCAGACAGGACGCAATCAGCCCCAGCATTTT.

This clonotype has only a few counts. The rearrangement uses TRBV2 and TRBJ1-5; D not certain. This CDR3 region has 14 residues. Germline V gives CDR1 SNHLY, CDR2 FYNNEI. The ends were cut back, 4 bases at V and 4 bases at J, with 11 bases in the middle. The CDR3 DNA is TGTGCCAGCAGTGTGCGGCAGCCAAATCAGCCCCAGCATTTT. Protein sequence: CASSVRQPNQPQHF.